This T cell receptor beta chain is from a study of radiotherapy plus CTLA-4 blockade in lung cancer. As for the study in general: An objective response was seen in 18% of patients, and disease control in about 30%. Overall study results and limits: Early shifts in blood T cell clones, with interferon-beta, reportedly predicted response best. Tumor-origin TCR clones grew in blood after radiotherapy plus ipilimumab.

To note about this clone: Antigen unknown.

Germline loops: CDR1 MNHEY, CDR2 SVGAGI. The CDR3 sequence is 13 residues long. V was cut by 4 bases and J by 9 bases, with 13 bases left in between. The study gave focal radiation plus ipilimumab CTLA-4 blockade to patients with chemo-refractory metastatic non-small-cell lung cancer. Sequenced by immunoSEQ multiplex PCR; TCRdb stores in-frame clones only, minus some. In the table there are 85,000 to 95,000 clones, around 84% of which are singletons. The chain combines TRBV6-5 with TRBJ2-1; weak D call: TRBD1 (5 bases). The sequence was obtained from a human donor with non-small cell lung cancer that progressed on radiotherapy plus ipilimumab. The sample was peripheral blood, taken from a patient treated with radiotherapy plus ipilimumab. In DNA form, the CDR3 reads TGTGCCAGCAGTTCCGACAGCTCCGGTGAGCAGTTCTTC. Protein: CASSSDSSGEQFF.